The 27 T cell receptor beta chains below come from one sample, sequenced in a study of tumour-infiltrating T cells in Burkitt lymphoma. Measured with immunoSEQ multiplex PCR; TCRdb has only the in-frame clones, and not every one. The sample lists roughly 400 clones, 50% to 75% occurring once. The specimen sequenced was tumor tissue. These receptors were taken from a human donor with Burkitt lymphoma.

This chain joins TRBV2 and TRBJ1-2; D call uncertain. The CDR3 is 14 residues long. From germline, CDR1 is SNHLY and CDR2 FYNNEI. V lost 2 bases, J lost 7 bases, and 14 bases lay in between. DNA of the CDR3: TGTGCCAGCAGTGAACAGGATGGGGTGGCTGGCTACACCTTC. Amino acids: CASSEQDGVAGYTF.

The chain combines TRBV29-1 with TRBJ1-1; tentatively, D is TRBD1 (6 bases). This CDR3 has 14 amino acids. V dropped 4 bases and J dropped 1 base, with 13 bases sitting between them. The germline CDR1 and CDR2 sequences are SQVTM and ANQGSEA. Written as DNA, the CDR3 is TGCAGCGTTGTAGCCAGGGGCTCGAACACTGAAGCTTTCTTT. It yields the protein CSVVARGSNTEAFF.

V gene TRBV5-4 combines with J gene TRBJ1-1; D is unclear. CDR3 size: 13 residues. V was shortened by 4 bases and J by 11 bases, with 18 bases between the two germline ends. Germline V gene lookup returns CDR1 SGHNT and CDR2 YYREEE (reference sequence). The CDR3 DNA reads TGTGCCAGCAGCAGCCTGGAGGAGCCGGAGGCTTTCTTT. This sequence encodes CASSSLEEPEAFF.

This clone was seen a handful of times. This chain joins TRBV4-2 and TRBJ1-2; D perhaps matches TRBD1 (5 bases). The V and J ends lost 3 bases and 0 bases respectively, with 5 bases between them. The CDR3 totals 13 residues. Germline values: CDR1 LGHNA, CDR2 YNFKEQ. This CDR3 is CASSQGANYGYTF. In nucleotides, the CDR3 is TGTGCCAGCAGCCAGGGGGCTAACTATGGCTACACCTTC.

This clone showed up just once. The sample contains more than one DNA sequence encoding this CDR3. This sequence joins TRBV2 and TRBJ2-2; possibly TRBD2 for D (6 bases). CDR1 is SNHLY and CDR2 is FYNNEI in the germline V gene. The CDR3 extends over 13 amino acids. The CDR3 reads CATGTGRTGELFF. The CDR3 DNA reads as TGTGCGACCGGGACGGGGAGGACCGGGGAGCTGTTTTTT.

This clone is judged hyperexpanded (1% or more). The V gene is TRBV28, the J gene TRBJ1-6; D is undetermined. The CDR3 contains 14 residues. CDR1 and CDR2 (germline): MDHEN, SYDVKM. V lost 3 bases and J lost 9, with 12 bases in between. CDR3 sequence (DNA): TGTGCCAGCAGTTTGGGCCTCACGGGTTCACCCCTCCACTTT. Translating gives CASSLGLTGSPLHF.

Only a few counts were recorded for this clone. The rearrangement uses TRBV27 and TRBJ2-3; D is perhaps TRBD1 or TRBD2 (5 bases each). Germline loops: CDR1 MNHEY, CDR2 SMNVEV (reference sequence). The CDR3 runs 14 residues. V was trimmed by 5 bases and J by 0 bases, leaving 9 bases between them. CDR3 loop: CASSNRDSTDTQYF. DNA for the CDR3: TGTGCCAGCAGTAACCGGGACAGCACAGATACGCAGTATTTT.

V usage is TRBV5-4 and J usage is TRBJ2-5; D not resolved. The CDR3 totals 12 residues. The V and J ends lost 2 bases and 1 base respectively, with 3 bases between them. The germline CDR1 and CDR2 sequences are SGHNT and YYREEE (reference sequence). The CDR3 is CASSLAQETQYF. The CDR3 nucleotides are TGTGCCAGCAGCTTAGCCCAAGAGACCCAGTACTTC.

This clone was seen once. The genes are TRBV7-9 and TRBJ2-2; no definite D call. Germline assignment: CDR1 SEHNR and CDR2 FQNEAQ (reference sequence). The CDR3 consists of 13 residues. V lost 3 bases and J lost 6, with 8 bases in between. The CDR3 reads CASSFDNPGELFF. The CDR3 DNA is TGTGCCAGCAGCTTTGATAACCCCGGGGAGCTGTTTTTT.

This clone has more than one count but fewer than ten. This chain links TRBV4-2 with TRBJ1-3; 8 bases are shared with TRBD1. The CDR3 is 16 amino acids. Germline CDR1 reads LGHNA; CDR2 reads YNFKEQ. V was clipped by 0 bases and J by 4 bases; unmatched bases: 5. The CDR3 here is CASSQDWTGSGNTIYF. In DNA, the CDR3 is TGTGCCAGCAGCCAAGATTGGACAGGGAGCGGAAACACCATATATTTT.

V is TRBV4-2 and J is TRBJ2-4; 12 nucleotides agree with TRBD2. The length of the CDR3 is 17 residues. Germline values: CDR1 LGHNA, CDR2 YNFKEQ. The ends lost 1 base at V and 5 bases at J; junction bases unmatched: 6. CDR3 in DNA: TGTGCCAGCAGCCAAGTCCTAGCGGGGGGGAGAGAAAACATTCAGTACTTC. This translates into CASSQVLAGGRENIQYF.

As concerns this clone: Additional DNA sequences in this sample encode the identical CDR3. V is TRBV5-4 and J is TRBJ1-2, with TRBD1 matching over 8 bases. The junction had 3 bases not matched to a gene; V was cut back by 0 bases and J by 8 bases. CDR1 SGHNT and CDR2 YYREEE come from the germline V gene (reference sequence). CDR3 length equals 13 residues. CDR3: CASSLDQGAGYTF. The CDR3, as DNA: TGTGCCAGCAGCTTGGATCAGGGGGCGGGCTACACCTTC.

The chain carries TRBV4-1 and TRBJ1-4, with D possibly matching TRBD1 (6 bases). Trimming took 1 base from V and 13 from J, leaving 16 bases between them. CDR1 and CDR2 from the germline V gene are MGHRA and YSYEKL. The CDR3 totals 14 residues. The CDR3 spells CASSQGAGTWSLFF. In DNA, the CDR3 is TGCGCCAGCAGCCAAGGTGCAGGGACATGGTCACTGTTTTTT.

The V and J genes are TRBV30 and TRBJ2-6; D not resolved. Trimming stripped 5 bases from V and 0 bases from J, with 8 bases between. Germline V gene lookup returns CDR1 GTSNPN and CDR2 SVGIG (reference sequence). This CDR3 comprises 14 residues. The CDR3 spells CAWRPSSGANVLTF. The DNA of the CDR3 is TGTGCCTGGCGTCCGAGCTCTGGGGCCAACGTCCTGACTTTC. The full variable domain, its missing parts supplied by reference TRBV30 and TRBJ2-6, is SQTIHQWPATLVQPVGSPLSLECTVEGTSNPNLYWYRQAAGRGLQLLFYSVGIGQISSEVPQNLSASRPQDRQFILSSKKLLLSDSGFYLCAWRPSSGANVLTFGAGSRLTVL.

J is TRBJ1-5 and V is TRBV4-1; possible D gene TRBD1, 5 bases. The CDR3 has 16 amino acids. Germline CDR1 and CDR2: MGHRA and YSYEKL. V was shortened by 4 bases and J by 1 base, with 14 bases between the two germline ends. The CDR3 region has the DNA TGCGCCAGCAGCCGCGCCGGGGCCCAGAGCAATCAGCCCCAGCATTTT. Its translation: CASSRAGAQSNQPQHF.

This clone was detected a few times. The chain is built from TRBV5-4 and TRBJ2-3; D not resolved. The CDR3 runs to 14 residues. Germline V lookup: CDR1 SGHNT, CDR2 YYREEE (reference sequence). Trimming pared 4 bases from V and 3 bases from J, leaving 12 bases between. The CDR3 region has the DNA TGTGCCAGCAGCCCGCTAGGAAAAACAGATACGCAGTATTTT. Protein: CASSPLGKTDTQYF.

The chain combines TRBV6-5 with TRBJ1-2; TRBD1 matches 7 bases. The length of the CDR3 is 12 residues. The J segment lost 3 bases and the V segment lost 10 bases, leaving 5 bases of the junction unmatched. The germline V gene encodes CDR1 MNHEY and CDR2 SVGAGI. The CDR3 protein is CAIRDRDYGYTF. CDR3 coding DNA: TGTGCCATCAGAGACAGGGACTATGGCTACACCTTC.

V and J are TRBV6-1 and TRBJ2-3; TRBD2 might be the D (5 bases). Trimming left V 3 bases short and J 2 bases short, with 12 bases between. This CDR3 comprises 15 residues. Germline V gene sequence: CDR1 MNHNS, CDR2 SASEGT. DNA of the CDR3: TGTGCCAGCAGTGATTACCCCGGGGACACAGATACGCAGTATTTT. Translation: CASSDYPGDTDTQYF.

By share of the sample, this clone is hyperexpanded (1% or more). This rearrangement joins TRBV4-1 to TRBJ1-5, with D maybe TRBD1 (5 bases). Germline CDR1 is MGHRA and CDR2 is YSYEKL. V was shortened by 0 bases and J by 7 bases, with 13 bases between the two germline ends. The CDR3 covers 15 residues. The CDR3 DNA reads TGCGCCAGCAGCCAAGAAGGGCAGGGCGCCCAGCCCCAGCATTTT. It translates to CASSQEGQGAQPQHF.

This clone was detected a few times. The DNA for the CDR3 is TGTGCCAGCAGTGAGGGGTGGCAAACTGAAGCTTTCTTT. This translates into CASSEGWQTEAFF. The chain links TRBV25-1 to TRBJ1-1; D is uncertain. The V end was cut by 3 bases, the J end by 5 bases, with 10 bases between. This CDR3 comprises 13 residues. CDR1 and CDR2 (germline): MGHDK, SYGVNS.

The chain is built from TRBV7-9 and TRBJ1-1; D is ambiguous. The germline V and J ends were trimmed by 1 base and 4 bases, with 7 bases remaining between them. CDR3 size: 13 residues. Germline V CDR1 and CDR2: SEHNR, FQNEAQ (reference sequence). The DNA of the CDR3 is TGTGCCAGCAGCTTAGGAGGGCCCACTGAAGCTTTCTTT. It is translated as CASSLGGPTEAFF.

V gene TRBV5-1 combines with J gene TRBJ2-7, with no clear D. The CDR3 is 13 amino acids. V was trimmed by 0 bases and J by 7 bases, leaving 11 bases between them. CDR1 SGHRS and CDR2 YFSETQ come from the germline V gene. The chain's CDR3 is CASSLDGLQEQYF. The DNA of the CDR3 is TGCGCCAGCAGCTTGGATGGGCTACAAGAGCAGTACTTC.

This chain connects TRBV7-9 to TRBJ2-3; 10 nucleotides line up with TRBD2. Germline CDR1 is SEHNR and CDR2 is FQNEAQ (reference sequence). J was trimmed by 3 bases and V by 1 base; bases with no gene match: 7. There are 17 residues in the CDR3. The CDR3 nucleotides read TGTGCCAGCAGCTTAGGAAGTAGCGGGGGGTCTACAGATACGCAGTATTTT. This sequence encodes CASSLGSSGGSTDTQYF.

The chain joins TRBV5-1 to TRBJ2-5; TRBD2 matches 8 bases. Germline CDR1 is SGHRS and CDR2 is YFSETQ. The CDR3 loop spans 14 amino acids. V gave up 5 bases and J gave up 4 bases; unmatched junction bases: 7. The DNA for the CDR3 is TGCGCCAGCAGTTCCGGGGGGGCCGGAGAGACCCAGTACTTC. Protein product: CASSSGGAGETQYF. Variable domain in full (rest from reference TRBV5-1 and TRBJ2-5): KAGVTQTPRYLIKTRGQQVTLSCSPISGHRSVSWYQQTPGQGLQFLFEYFSETQRNKGNFPGRFSGRQFSNSRSEMNVSTLELGDSALYLCASSSGGAGETQYFGPGTRLLVL.

The sample holds a few counts of this clone. The chain links TRBV28 to TRBJ2-1; possible D gene TRBD2, 5 bases. Germline V gene data show CDR1 as MDHEN and CDR2 as SYDVKM. V was cut by 5 bases and J by 7 bases, with 15 bases left in between. The CDR3 has 14 amino acids. CDR3 in amino acids: CASSLATLWNEQFF. The CDR3 coding sequence is TGTGCCAGCAGTCTAGCCACCCTGTGGAATGAGCAGTTCTTC.

The rearrangement uses TRBV27 and TRBJ2-1; perhaps TRBD2 as D (5 bases). Per germline, CDR1 MNHEY and CDR2 SMNVEV (reference sequence). There are 15 residues in the CDR3. V was clipped by 3 bases and J by 5 bases, with 14 bases between them. CDR3 residues: CASSFEREFDNEQFF. The CDR3 DNA follows: TGTGCCAGCAGTTTTGAGAGGGAGTTCGACAATGAGCAGTTCTTC.

As for this clone: This sample also contains other DNA sequences that code for the same CDR3. The genes are TRBV27 and TRBJ2-3, with D perhaps TRBD1 or TRBD2 (6 bases each). V was cut by 6 bases and J by 8 bases, with 9 bases left in between. Germline CDR1 MNHEY, CDR2 SMNVEV (reference sequence). The CDR3 runs to 11 residues. The CDR3 DNA reads as TGTGCCAGCAGCCGGGGGCTTACGCAGTATTTT. This translates into CASSRGLTQYF.